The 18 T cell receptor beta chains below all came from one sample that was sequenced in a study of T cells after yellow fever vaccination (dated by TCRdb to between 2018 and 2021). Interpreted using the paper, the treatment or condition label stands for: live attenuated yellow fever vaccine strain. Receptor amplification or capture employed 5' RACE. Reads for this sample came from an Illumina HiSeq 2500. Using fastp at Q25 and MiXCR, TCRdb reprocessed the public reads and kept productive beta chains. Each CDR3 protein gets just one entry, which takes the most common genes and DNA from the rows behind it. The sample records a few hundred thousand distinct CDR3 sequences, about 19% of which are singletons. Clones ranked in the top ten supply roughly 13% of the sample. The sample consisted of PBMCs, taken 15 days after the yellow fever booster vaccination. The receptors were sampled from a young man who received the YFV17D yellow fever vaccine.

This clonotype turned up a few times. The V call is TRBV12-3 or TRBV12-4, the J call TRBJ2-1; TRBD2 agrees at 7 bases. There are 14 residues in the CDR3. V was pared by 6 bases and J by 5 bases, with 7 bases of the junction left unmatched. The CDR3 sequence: CASSASGRDNEQFF. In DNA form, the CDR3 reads TGTGCCAGCAGCGCTAGCGGACGGGACAATGAGCAGTTCTTC.

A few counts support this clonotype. CDR3 sequence: CASSLRAGGIGANTIYF. The CDR3, as DNA: TGTGCCAGCAGCCTCAGAGCAGGGGGAATAGGCGCAAACACCATATATTTT. The chain employs TRBV5-4 and TRBJ1-3; 7 bases are shared with TRBD1. The CDR3 consists of 17 residues. V shed 4 bases, J shed 6 bases, and the junction held 16 bases outside the gene matches. The germline V gene encodes CDR1 SGHNT and CDR2 YYREEE (reference sequence).

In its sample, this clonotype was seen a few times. CDR3 protein: CASSNQGGPGYIQYF. Written as DNA, the CDR3 is TGTGCCAGCAGCAACCAGGGGGGGCCCGGTTACATTCAGTACTTC. The chain is built from TRBV6-1 and TRBJ2-4, with D possibly called TRBD1 or TRBD2 (7 bases each). Germline CDR1 reads MNHNS; CDR2 reads SASEGT. V gave up 6 bases and J gave up 8 bases, with 20 bases separating them. This CDR3 contains 15 residues.

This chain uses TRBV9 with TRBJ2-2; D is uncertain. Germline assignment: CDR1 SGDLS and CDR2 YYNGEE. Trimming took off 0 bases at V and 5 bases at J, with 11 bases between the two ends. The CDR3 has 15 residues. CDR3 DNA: TGTGCCAGCAGCGTAGGAGATCTTCCGACCGGGGAGCTGTTTTTT. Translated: CASSVGDLPTGELFF.

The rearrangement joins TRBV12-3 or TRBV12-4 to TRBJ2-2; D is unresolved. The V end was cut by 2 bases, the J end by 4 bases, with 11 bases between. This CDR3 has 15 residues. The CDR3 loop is CASSLRAPPTGELFF. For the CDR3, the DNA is TGTGCCAGCAGTTTACGAGCCCCCCCCACCGGGGAGCTGTTTTTT.

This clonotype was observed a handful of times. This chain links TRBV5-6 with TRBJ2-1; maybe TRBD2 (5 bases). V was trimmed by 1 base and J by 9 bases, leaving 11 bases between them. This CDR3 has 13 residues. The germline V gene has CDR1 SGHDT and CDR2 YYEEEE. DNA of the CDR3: TGTGCCAGCAGCTTGTTGCTGGAGGCTGAGCAGTTCTTC. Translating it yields CASSLLLEAEQFF.

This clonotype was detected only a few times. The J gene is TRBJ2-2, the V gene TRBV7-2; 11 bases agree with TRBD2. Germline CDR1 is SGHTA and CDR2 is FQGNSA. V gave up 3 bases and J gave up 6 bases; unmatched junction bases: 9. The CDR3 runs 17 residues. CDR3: CASSLSTSGTSPGELFF. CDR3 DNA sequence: TGTGCCAGCAGCTTGTCGACTAGCGGGACCTCCCCCGGGGAGCTGTTTTTT.

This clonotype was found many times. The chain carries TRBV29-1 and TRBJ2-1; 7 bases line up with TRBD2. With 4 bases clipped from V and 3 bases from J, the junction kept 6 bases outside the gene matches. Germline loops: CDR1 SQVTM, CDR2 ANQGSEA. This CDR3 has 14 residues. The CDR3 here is CSVATGGNYNEQFF. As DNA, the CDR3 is TGCAGCGTTGCCACGGGAGGTAACTACAATGAGCAGTTCTTC.

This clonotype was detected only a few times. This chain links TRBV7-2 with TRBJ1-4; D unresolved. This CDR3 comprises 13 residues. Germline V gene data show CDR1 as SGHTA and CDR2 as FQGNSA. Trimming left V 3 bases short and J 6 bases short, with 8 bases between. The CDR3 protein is CASSFRPDEKLFF. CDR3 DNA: TGTGCCAGCAGCTTTCGCCCAGATGAAAAACTGTTTTTT.

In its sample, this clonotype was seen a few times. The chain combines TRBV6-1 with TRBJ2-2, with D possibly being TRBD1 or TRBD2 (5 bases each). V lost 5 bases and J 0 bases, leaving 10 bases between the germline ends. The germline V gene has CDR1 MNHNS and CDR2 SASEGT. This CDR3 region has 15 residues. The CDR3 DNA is TGTGCCAGCAGTAGGGGAGCCCCGAACACCGGGGAGCTGTTTTTT. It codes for CASSRGAPNTGELFF.

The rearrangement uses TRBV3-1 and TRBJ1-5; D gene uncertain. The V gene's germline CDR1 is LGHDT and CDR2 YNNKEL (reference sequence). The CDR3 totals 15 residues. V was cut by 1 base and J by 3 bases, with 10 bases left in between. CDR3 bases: TGTGCCAGCAGCCAAGGGAGGGAAGTCAATCAGCCCCAGCATTTT. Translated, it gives CASSQGREVNQPQHF.

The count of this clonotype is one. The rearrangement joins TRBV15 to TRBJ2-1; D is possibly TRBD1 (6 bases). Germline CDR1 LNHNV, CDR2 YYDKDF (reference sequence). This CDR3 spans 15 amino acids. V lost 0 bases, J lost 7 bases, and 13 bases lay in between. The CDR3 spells CATSRDKGEWNEQFF. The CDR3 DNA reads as TGTGCCACCAGCAGAGATAAGGGGGAGTGGAATGAGCAGTTCTTC.

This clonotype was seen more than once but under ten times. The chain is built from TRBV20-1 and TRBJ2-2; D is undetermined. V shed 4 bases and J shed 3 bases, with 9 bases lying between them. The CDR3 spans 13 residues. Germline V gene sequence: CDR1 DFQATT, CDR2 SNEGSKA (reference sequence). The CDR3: CSATDADTGELFF. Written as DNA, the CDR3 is TGCAGTGCTACGGACGCCGACACCGGGGAGCTGTTTTTT.

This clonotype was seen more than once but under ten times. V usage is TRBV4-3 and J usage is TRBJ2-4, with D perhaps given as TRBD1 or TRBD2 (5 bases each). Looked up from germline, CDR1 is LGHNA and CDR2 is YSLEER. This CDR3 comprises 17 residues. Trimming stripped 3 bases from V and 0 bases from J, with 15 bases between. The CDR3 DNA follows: TGCGCCAGCAGCCAGTCGACAGCGGTTATAGCCAAAAACATTCAGTACTTC. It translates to CASSQSTAVIAKNIQYF.

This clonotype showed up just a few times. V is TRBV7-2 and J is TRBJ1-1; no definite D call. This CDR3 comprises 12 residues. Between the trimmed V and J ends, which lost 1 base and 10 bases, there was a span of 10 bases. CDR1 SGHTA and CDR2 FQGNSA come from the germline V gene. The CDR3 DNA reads TGTGCCAGCAGCTTAGGACAAGTTGGAGCTTTCTTT. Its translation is CASSLGQVGAFF.

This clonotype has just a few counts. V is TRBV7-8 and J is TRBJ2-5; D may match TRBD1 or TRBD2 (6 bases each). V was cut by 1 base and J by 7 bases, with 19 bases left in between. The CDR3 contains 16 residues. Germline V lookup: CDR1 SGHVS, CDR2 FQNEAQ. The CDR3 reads CASSLDGTPDGGTQYF. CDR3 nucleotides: TGTGCCAGCAGCTTAGACGGGACACCGGACGGGGGGACCCAGTACTTC.

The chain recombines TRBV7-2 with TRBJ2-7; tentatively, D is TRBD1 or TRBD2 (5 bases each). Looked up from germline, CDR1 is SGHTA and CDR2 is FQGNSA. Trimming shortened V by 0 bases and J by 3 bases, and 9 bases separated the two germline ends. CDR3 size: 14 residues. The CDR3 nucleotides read TGTGCCAGCAGCTTAGCGGTGAGGGGCTACGAGCAGTACTTC. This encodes CASSLAVRGYEQYF.

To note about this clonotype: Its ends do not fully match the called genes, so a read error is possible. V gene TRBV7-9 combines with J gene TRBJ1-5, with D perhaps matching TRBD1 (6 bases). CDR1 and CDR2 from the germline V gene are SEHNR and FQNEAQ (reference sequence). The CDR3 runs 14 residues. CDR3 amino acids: CTSSEQGPNQPQHF. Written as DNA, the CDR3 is TGTACCAGCAGCGAACAGGGTCCTAATCAGCCCCAGCATTTT.